One T cell receptor (beta chain) is described in this entry. The antigen it recognizes is unknown. The record has no base qualities; no much larger clone is one base away. Each collaborating institution followed its own protocols to collect whole blood in K2EDTA tubes. Collaborator samples were shipped for TCRbeta analysis as frozen whole blood, isolated PBMCs, or DNA extracted from either sample type. Counted from cysteine to phenylalanine, this CDR3 has 15 amino acids. Only CDR3 DNA is held: 45 bases, read in frame from base 1. The germline V gene (reference sequence) specifies SEHNR as CDR1 and FQNEAQ as CDR2. The junction shows trimming of 2 bases on V and 4 bases on J, and the gene matches do not reach 4 bases of it. TCRbeta CDR3 regions were amplified from genomic DNA by means of the immunoSEQ Assay, a bias-controlled multiplex PCR. The paper's processing steps were these. Within the assay, amplification of reference gene primers was used to estimate how many nucleated cells each sample contained. To quantify the absolute abundance of each unique TCRbeta CDR3 rearrangement, sequence reads were collapsed and filtered. Productive Simpson clonality was computed per sample as the square root of Simpson's diversity index over productive rearrangements. Drawn from immuneACCESS, this table holds only the in-frame rearrangements with V and J called that TCRdb kept. Clones are partly lost; checked studies trace under half to an unresolved V gene and leave the rest unexplained. That table furnishes V, J and clone size, whereas the DNA furnished D and trimming. This sample holds about 190,000 clones; under 90% were observed only once. In total, the top ten clones hold around 19% of the sample.

This entry is derived from a study of blood T cell repertoires in COVID-19 (dated by TCRdb to 2020 to 2021). Background on the whole study: Samples covering the acute and convalescent phases of COVID-19 were provided by collaborators in the United States, Italy and Spain. The prospective study material was composed of cDNA or gDNA derived from T cells, B-cell-depleted T cells, or PBMCs. Subjects who had been exposed to COVID-19, were actively infected with it, or had recovered from it provided the deeply sampled blood TCRbeta repertoires that made up the dataset. The repertoires were released in a freely available public database meant as a resource for research on the immune response to SARS-CoV-2. The samples were drawn from two sources: the first 160 participants of the ongoing ImmuneRACE study, and approximately 1,300 subjects contributed by 6 global collaborators. Sample metadata almost always included a de-identified subject ID, COVID-19 status, age in years and sex. Where available, HLA class I and class II types were obtained from metadata supplied by the sample provider rather than from assay-based typing.

Results the study describes overall, beyond this receptor: The amount of clinical and demographic metadata varied by source and participant and was provided uncurated.

The sequence is built from TRBV7-9 and TRBJ2-7; a stretch of 11 junction bases matches TRBD1. The sample was peripheral blood. The sequence derives from a human donor in a cohort sampled during active COVID-19. CDR3 region: CASSLPGTGGYEQYF. Read as DNA, the sequence is TGTGCCAGCAGCTTACCCGGGACAGGGGGGTACGAGCAGTACTTC.